Following are 13 T cell receptor beta chains from one sample sequenced in a study of cytomegalovirus exposure and HLA in healthy donors. PCR employed 60 Vbeta and 13 Jbeta primers. Measured with immunoSEQ multiplex PCR; TCRdb has only the in-frame clones, and not every one. Altogether tens of thousands of clones are present, roughly four fifths being singletons, with the ten largest covering roughly 0.63%. Sequenced material: PBMCs. These receptor sequences come from a man aged 25 to 40 in good health and CMV-seronegative.

The chain has TRBV7-2 and TRBJ1-4; D is possibly TRBD1 (6 bases). Looked up from germline, CDR1 is SGHTA and CDR2 is FQGNSA. The CDR3 is 15 amino acids. V lost 6 bases to trimming and J lost 8 bases, with 19 bases between them. The CDR3 is CASRSDSLRGEKLFF. The CDR3 DNA reads as TGTGCCAGCAGGTCGGACAGTTTACGTGGCGAAAAACTGTTTTTT.

Only one count was recorded for this clone. The chain is built from TRBV18 and TRBJ1-2; a weak D match, TRBD1 (6 bases). The CDR3 is 13 amino acids. Deletions cut 1 base from V and 5 bases from J, with 8 bases between. The germline V gene has CDR1 KGHSH and CDR2 LQKENI. The DNA for the CDR3 is TGTGCCAGCTCACCACAGGGGACATATGGCTACACCTTC. Protein product: CASSPQGTYGYTF.

This clone was counted between two and nine times. The CDR3 is CASSLYWLAGGNEQFF. The CDR3 DNA sequence: TGTGCCAGCAGTTTATACTGGCTAGCGGGAGGGAATGAGCAGTTCTTC. J is TRBJ2-1 and V is TRBV27, with 12 bases matching TRBD2. Trimming at V came to 1 base and at J to 7 bases, leaving 5 bases not matched to a gene. The CDR3 has 16 residues. Germline V gene data show CDR1 as MNHEY and CDR2 as SMNVEV (reference sequence).

This clone has just one count. V and J are TRBV27 and TRBJ1-1, with D perhaps matching TRBD1 (5 bases). V dropped 2 bases and J dropped 0 bases, with 16 bases sitting between them. CDR3 length: 17 residues. Germline CDR1 reads MNHEY; CDR2 reads SMNVEV (reference sequence). The CDR3 DNA sequence: TGTGCCAGCAGTTTAAAGTTCTGGGGGGTGGTGAACACTGAAGCTTTCTTT. Translated, it gives CASSLKFWGVVNTEAFF.

This chain connects TRBV9 to TRBJ2-2; TRBD2 matches at 7 bases. Unmatched junction bases numbered 4, after V lost 2 bases and J lost 3 bases. Germline CDR1 and CDR2: SGDLS and YYNGEE. The CDR3 covers 15 residues. The DNA of the CDR3 is TGTGCCAGCAGCGTTTTCAGCGGGGACACCGGGGAGCTGTTTTTT. This gives the protein CASSVFSGDTGELFF.

The chain joins TRBV19 to TRBJ2-2, with D tentatively TRBD1 (5 bases). The CDR3 contains 15 residues. The V gene's germline CDR1 is LNHDA and CDR2 SQIVND (reference sequence). Trimming removed 4 bases at V and 3 bases at J, with 12 bases between. The DNA of the CDR3 is TGTGCCAGTAGTAAGGAAGGGGCGGACACCGGGGAGCTGTTTTTT. Its protein product is CASSKEGADTGELFF.

The rearrangement links TRBV6-1 to TRBJ1-5, with 8 positions matching TRBD1. The germline V gene has CDR1 MNHNS and CDR2 SASEGT. The CDR3 is 15 amino acids. Losses at the gene ends were 5 bases for V and 5 bases for J; bases not matched to a gene: 8. CDR3 sequence (DNA): TGTGCCAGCAGTACCCAGACAGGGGCGCATCAGCCCCAGCATTTT. It translates to CASSTQTGAHQPQHF.

The chain uses TRBV18 and TRBJ1-5; no clear D. Trimming removed 2 bases from V and 5 bases from J, with 7 bases in between. The CDR3 has 13 amino acids. Germline V CDR1 and CDR2: KGHSH, LQKENI. The CDR3 here is CASSPDSYQPQHF. CDR3 sequence (DNA): TGTGCCAGCTCACCAGACTCTTATCAGCCCCAGCATTTT.

The gene calls are TRBV7-2 and TRBJ2-2; possibly TRBD2 for D (5 bases). Germline-derived CDR1 and CDR2 are SGHTA and FQGNSA. This CDR3 has 17 residues. The V end lost 1 base, the J end lost 5 bases, and 17 bases lay between the germline ends. The CDR3 region has the DNA TGTGCCAGCAGCTTAGTCCCTAGCAGTAGCCCTACCGGGGAGCTGTTTTTT. Translated: CASSLVPSSSPTGELFF.

The CDR3 sequence: CASSPNRNSGNTIYF. The CDR3 coding sequence is TGTGCCAGCAGTCCCAACAGAAATTCTGGAAACACCATATATTTT. J is TRBJ1-3 and V is TRBV6-5, with unresolved D. The CDR3 consists of 15 residues. Germline assignment: CDR1 MNHEY and CDR2 SVGAGI. V was trimmed by 5 bases and J by 1 base, leaving 12 bases between them.

The rearrangement joins TRBV29-1 to TRBJ2-1; 8 nucleotides align to TRBD1. The CDR3 covers 11 residues. CDR1 and CDR2 (germline): SQVTM, ANQGSEA. The V segment lost 7 bases and the J segment 6 bases; nucleotides outside the gene matches: 2. The CDR3: CSADRGNEQFF. Written as DNA, the CDR3 is TGCAGCGCCGACAGGGGCAATGAGCAGTTCTTC.

This sequence joins TRBV18 and TRBJ1-6; D may be TRBD1 (6 bases). Germline CDR1 reads KGHSH; CDR2 reads LQKENI. The V gene lost 3 bases and the J gene lost 8 bases, with 14 bases spanning the gap. The CDR3 runs 15 residues. The CDR3 nucleotides read TGTGCCAGCTCACCTCTCAGGGGATCGGATTCACCCCTCCACTTT. Translating gives CASSPLRGSDSPLHF.

This clone was picked up one time. J is TRBJ2-1 and V is TRBV7-3; the D gene is possibly TRBD2 (6 bases). CDR1 is SGHTA, CDR2 FQGTGA, per germline. The V end was cut by 3 bases, the J end by 7 bases, with 19 bases between. This CDR3 region has 16 residues. The CDR3 bases are TGTGCCAGCAGCTTTGGAGGGTTGGGCTCCGGAAATGAGCAGTTCTTC. This codes for CASSFGGLGSGNEQFF.